This entry features one TCR beta chain sequence. Its antigen is not identified. Germline lookup yields CDR1 SGHTA and CDR2 FQGNSA. The CDR3 covers 11 residues. V was shortened by 9 bases and J by 2 bases, with 6 bases between the two germline ends. The record originates from a study of shared clonotypes between healthy human individuals. Study results and limitations: It was only blood that was sampled, and tissue repertoires likely differ. A handful of donors showed sharing of around 5% of naive CD4 clonotypes.

CD45RO-negative cells were positively selected for CCR7, leaving out terminally differentiated effector memory CD45RA+ cells. Each cell subset's genomic DNA was divided evenly among several immunoSEQ plates. Sequencing was performed with immunoSEQ multiplex PCR; in TCRdb, only in-frame clones are kept and a portion is missing. The sample holds about 2 million clones, 85% to 95% seen once. V gene TRBV7-2 combines with J gene TRBJ2-3; D gene uncertain. The TCR was taken from a young man in good health. The sequenced material came from naive CD8+ T cells sorted from blood. CDR3 nucleotides: TGTGCCAGTGCTTTCACAGATACGCAGTATTTT. Translating it yields CASAFTDTQYF.